In this sample, the clone carrying this TCR beta chain turned up a few times. The target antigen is unknown. For TCRbeta, the library was prepared with unique molecular identifiers. Each CDR3 protein gets one entry after TCRdb re-called the PCR reads with MiXCR. The sample consists of about 200,000 distinct CDR3 sequences, approximately 7% of them appearing once. This CDR3 has 14 amino acids. Germline V gives CDR1 ENHRY, CDR2 SYGVKD. V was trimmed by 4 bases and J by 5 bases, leaving 13 bases between them. These data originate in a study of T-cell reconstitution after alpha-beta-depleted transplantation in children. Study results and limitations: After transplant, at about two months, alpha-beta T cells were reportedly derived from several hundred expanded graft clones.

The rearrangement links TRBV10-3 to TRBJ2-3; perhaps TRBD1 as D (5 bases). The TCR sequence derives from a boy aged 2-9 years with acute lymphoblastic leukemia, due to receive a stem cell transplant. The sequenced sample was PBMCs, obtained before TCRalphabeta/CD19-depleted stem cell transplant. The CDR3 DNA reads as TGTGCCATCAGTGCTGGGGCTAACGGAGATACGCAGTATTTT. Protein product: CAISAGANGDTQYF.